This T cell receptor (beta chain) appears in the sequencing data of a study of T-cell reconstitution after alpha-beta-depleted transplantation in children. Whole-study findings and limits: When one year had passed after transplant, most T-cell counts and diversity came from newly produced T cells. Where alpha-beta T cells came from about two months after transplant was reportedly several hundred expanded graft clones. Where some patients showed high TCRbeta diversity at day 60, it came from recipient T cells and thymic progenitors that had survived.

A library of TCRbeta sequences, prepared with unique molecular identifiers, was generated. TCRdb redid the calling of the PCR reads with MiXCR, one entry per CDR3 protein. This table has some 600,000 distinct CDR3 sequences, roughly 13% appearing once. The CDR3 spans 16 residues. Trimming removed 1 base from V and 2 bases from J; junction bases left unmatched: 5. Germline V gene data show CDR1 as LGHNA and CDR2 as YSLEER. Concerning this clonotype itself: What it binds is unknown.

The rearrangement links TRBV4-3 to TRBJ2-1, with TRBD2 matching 7 bases. This clonotype was sampled from a male patient under 18 who had a stem cell transplant for acute myeloid leukemia, so the T cells may come from the graft donor. This specimen was PBMCs, mostly from graft donor cells, taken 360 days after TCRalphabeta/CD19-depleted stem cell transplant. The CDR3 nucleotides read TGCGCCAGCAGCCAAGTCGGAGGGAGGGCCTACAATGAGCAGTTCTTC. Protein product: CASSQVGGRAYNEQFF.